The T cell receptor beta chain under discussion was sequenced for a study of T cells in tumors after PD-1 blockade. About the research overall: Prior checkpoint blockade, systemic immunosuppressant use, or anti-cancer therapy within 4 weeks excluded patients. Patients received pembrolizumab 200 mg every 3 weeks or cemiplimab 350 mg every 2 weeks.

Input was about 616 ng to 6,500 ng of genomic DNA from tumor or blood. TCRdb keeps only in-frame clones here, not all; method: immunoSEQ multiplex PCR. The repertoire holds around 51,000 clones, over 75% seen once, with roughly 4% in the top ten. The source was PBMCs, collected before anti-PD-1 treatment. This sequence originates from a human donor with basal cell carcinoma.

The CDR3 DNA reads as TGTGCCAGCAGCACCAGACAGGGGCGGGGCGGGGAGCTGTTTTTT. Translated, it gives CASSTRQGRGGELFF. The chain recombines TRBV7-8 with TRBJ2-2; TRBD1 matches at 8 bases. Trimming removed 5 bases from V and 7 bases from J; junction bases left unmatched: 9. The CDR3 consists of 15 residues. Germline V gives CDR1 SGHVS, CDR2 FQNEAQ.